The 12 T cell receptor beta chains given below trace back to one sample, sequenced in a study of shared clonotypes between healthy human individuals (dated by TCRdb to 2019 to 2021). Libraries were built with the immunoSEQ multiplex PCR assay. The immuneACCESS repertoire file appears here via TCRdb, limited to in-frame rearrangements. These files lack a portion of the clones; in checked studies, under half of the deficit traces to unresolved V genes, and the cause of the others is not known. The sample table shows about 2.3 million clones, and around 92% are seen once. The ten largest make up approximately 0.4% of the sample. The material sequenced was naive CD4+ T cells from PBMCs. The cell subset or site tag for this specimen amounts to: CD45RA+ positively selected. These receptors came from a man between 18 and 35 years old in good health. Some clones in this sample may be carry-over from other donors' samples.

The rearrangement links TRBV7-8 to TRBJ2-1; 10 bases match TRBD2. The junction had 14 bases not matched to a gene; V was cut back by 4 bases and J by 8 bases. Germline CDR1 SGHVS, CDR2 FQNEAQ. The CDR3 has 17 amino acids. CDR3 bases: TGTGCCAGCAGCTCGAAGAGCGGGAGGGGGATTTTGGATGAGCAGTTCTTC. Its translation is CASSSKSGRGILDEQFF.

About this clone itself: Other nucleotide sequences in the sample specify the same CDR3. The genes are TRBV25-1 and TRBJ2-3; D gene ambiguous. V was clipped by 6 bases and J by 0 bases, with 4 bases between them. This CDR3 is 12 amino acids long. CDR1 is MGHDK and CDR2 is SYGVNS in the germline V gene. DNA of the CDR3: TGTGCCAGCAGGGGAAGCACAGATACGCAGTATTTT. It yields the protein CASRGSTDTQYF.

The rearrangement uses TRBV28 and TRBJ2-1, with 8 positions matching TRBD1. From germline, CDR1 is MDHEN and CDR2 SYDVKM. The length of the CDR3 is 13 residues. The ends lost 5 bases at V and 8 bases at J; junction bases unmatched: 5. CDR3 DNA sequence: TGTGCCAGCAGTACTCCGGGACAGGATGAGCAGTTCTTC. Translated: CASSTPGQDEQFF.

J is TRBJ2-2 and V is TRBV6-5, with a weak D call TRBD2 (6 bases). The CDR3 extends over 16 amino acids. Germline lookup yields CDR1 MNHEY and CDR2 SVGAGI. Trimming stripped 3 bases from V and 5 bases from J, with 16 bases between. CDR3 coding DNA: TGTGCCAGCAGTTATCAGCGGGCAGGAGGGACCGGGGAGCTGTTTTTT. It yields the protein CASSYQRAGGTGELFF.

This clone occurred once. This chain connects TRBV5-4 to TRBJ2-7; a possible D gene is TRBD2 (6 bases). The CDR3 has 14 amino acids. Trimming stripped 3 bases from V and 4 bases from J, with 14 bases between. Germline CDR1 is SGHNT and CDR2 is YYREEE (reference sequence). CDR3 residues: CASSSQGGTYEQYF. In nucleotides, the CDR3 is TGTGCCAGCAGCTCGCAGGGAGGAACTTACGAGCAGTACTTC.

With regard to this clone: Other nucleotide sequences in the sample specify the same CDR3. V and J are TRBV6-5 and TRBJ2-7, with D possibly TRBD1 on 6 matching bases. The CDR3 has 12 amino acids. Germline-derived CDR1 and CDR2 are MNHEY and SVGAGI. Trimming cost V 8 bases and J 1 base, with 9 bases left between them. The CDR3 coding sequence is TGTGCCAGCCGAGGACAGTCCTACGAGCAGTACTTC. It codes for CASRGQSYEQYF.

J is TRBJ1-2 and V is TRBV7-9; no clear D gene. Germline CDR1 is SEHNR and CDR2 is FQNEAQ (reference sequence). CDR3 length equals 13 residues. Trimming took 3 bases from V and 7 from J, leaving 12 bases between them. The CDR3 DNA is TGTGCCAGCAGCTTGGGAGGGTCCCGTGGCTACACCTTC. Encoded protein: CASSLGGSRGYTF.

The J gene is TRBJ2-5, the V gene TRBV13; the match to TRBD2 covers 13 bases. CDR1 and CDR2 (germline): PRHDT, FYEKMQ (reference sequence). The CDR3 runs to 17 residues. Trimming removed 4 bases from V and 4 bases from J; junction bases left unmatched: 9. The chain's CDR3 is CASSSPRLAGGRETQYF. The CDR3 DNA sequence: TGTGCCAGCAGCTCCCCCCGACTAGCGGGAGGTCGAGAGACCCAGTACTTC.

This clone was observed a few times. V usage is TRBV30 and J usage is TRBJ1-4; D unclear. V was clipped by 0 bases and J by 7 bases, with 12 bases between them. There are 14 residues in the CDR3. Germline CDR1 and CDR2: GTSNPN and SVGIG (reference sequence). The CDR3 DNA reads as TGTGCCTGGAGTGTAAGGGCCTGGGGTGAAAAACTGTTTTTT. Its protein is CAWSVRAWGEKLFF.

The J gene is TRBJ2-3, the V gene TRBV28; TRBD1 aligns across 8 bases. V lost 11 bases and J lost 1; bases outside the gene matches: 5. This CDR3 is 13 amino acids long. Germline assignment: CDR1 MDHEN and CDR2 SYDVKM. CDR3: CAARGQGTDTQYF. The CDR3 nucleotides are TGTGCCGCCCGGGGACAGGGCACAGATACGCAGTATTTT.

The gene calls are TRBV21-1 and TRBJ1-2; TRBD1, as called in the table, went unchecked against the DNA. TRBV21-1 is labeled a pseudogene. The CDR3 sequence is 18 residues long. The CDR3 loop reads CASELKKEIRDRGGGYTF. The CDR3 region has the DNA TGTGCCAGCGAGTTGAAAAAGGAGATCCGGGACAGGGGTGGTGGCTACACCTTC.

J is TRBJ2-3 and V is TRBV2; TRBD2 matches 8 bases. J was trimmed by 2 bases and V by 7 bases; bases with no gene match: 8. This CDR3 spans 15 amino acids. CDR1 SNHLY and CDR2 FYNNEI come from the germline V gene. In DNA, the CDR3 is TGTGCCAGCAACCGGGAGCGGGAGTACACAGATACGCAGTATTTT. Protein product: CASNREREYTDTQYF. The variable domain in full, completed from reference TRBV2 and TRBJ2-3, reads EPEVTQTPSHQVTQMGQEVILRCVPISNHLYFYWYRQILGQKVEFLVSFYNNEISEKSEIFDDQFSVERPDGSNFTLKIRSTKLEDSAMYFCASNREREYTDTQYFGPGTRLTVL.